The 4 T cell receptor beta chains presented below share a single source sample, sequenced in a study of HIV-infected patients and healthy controls. Whole blood was used without fractionation, so all unsorted peripheral T cells were included. Alpha and beta constant-region primers primed reverse transcription of around 0.5 ug RNA. Using multiplexing indices, alpha and beta chain libraries were generated apart by chain-specific third strand synthesis. MiXCR, applied by TCRdb to the 5' RACE reads, yields one record per CDR3 protein. Of approximately 12,000 distinct CDR3 sequences in the sample, around 9.3% were seen once. The sample here was blood, taken before antiretroviral therapy. All receptors come from an adult with HIV infection. The donor label of this sample is uncertain.

This clonotype occurred many times. V usage is TRBV6-1 and J usage is TRBJ1-1; 8 nucleotides align to TRBD1. The junction had 7 bases not matched to a gene; V was cut back by 6 bases and J by 10 bases. The CDR3 runs 12 residues. Germline CDR1 and CDR2: MNHNS and SASEGT. The CDR3 nucleotides read TGTGCCAGCAGGACTGGGACAGGAGGAGCTTTCTTT. Its protein is CASRTGTGGAFF.

The chain combines TRBV18 with TRBJ1-1, with D possibly TRBD1 on 5 matching bases. Germline CDR1 and CDR2: KGHSH and LQKENI. This CDR3 comprises 17 residues. Trimming removed 1 base at V and 0 bases at J, with 15 bases between. The CDR3 DNA follows: TGTGCCAGCTCACCACGTAGCCTGGGGACCATGAACACTGAAGCTTTCTTT. Protein sequence: CASSPRSLGTMNTEAFF.

This clonotype was detected ten times or more. The chain employs TRBV6-2 or TRBV6-3 and TRBJ2-1, with TRBD2 identical over 7 bases. CDR1 is MNHEY and CDR2 is SVGEGT in the germline V gene. V lost 2 bases, J lost 4 bases, and 11 bases stayed unmatched. This CDR3 is 17 amino acids long. CDR3 sequence: CASSYSPLAGEYNEQFF. Here the CDR3 DNA reads TGTGCCAGCAGTTACAGTCCTCTGGCGGGGGAATACAATGAGCAGTTCTTC.

This clonotype was counted at least ten times. The V gene is TRBV5-1, the J gene TRBJ2-1; the D gene is possibly TRBD2 (7 bases). Trimming stripped 5 bases from V and 0 bases from J, with 12 bases between. CDR1 is SGHRS and CDR2 is YFSETQ in the germline V gene. This CDR3 has 15 residues. The CDR3 spells CASSGGGSSYNEQFF. The CDR3 nucleotides are TGCGCCAGCAGTGGGGGGGGCAGCTCCTACAATGAGCAGTTCTTC.